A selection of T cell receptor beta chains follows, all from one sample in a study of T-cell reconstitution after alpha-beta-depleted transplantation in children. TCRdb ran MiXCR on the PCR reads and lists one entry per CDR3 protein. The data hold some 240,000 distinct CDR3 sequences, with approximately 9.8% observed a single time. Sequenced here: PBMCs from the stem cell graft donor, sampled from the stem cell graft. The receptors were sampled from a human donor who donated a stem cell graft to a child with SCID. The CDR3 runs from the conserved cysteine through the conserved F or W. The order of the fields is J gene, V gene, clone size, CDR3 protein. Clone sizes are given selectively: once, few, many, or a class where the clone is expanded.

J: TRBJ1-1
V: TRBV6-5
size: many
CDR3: CASGQTSEAFF

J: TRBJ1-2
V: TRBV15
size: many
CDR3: CATSPELTGAKGYTF

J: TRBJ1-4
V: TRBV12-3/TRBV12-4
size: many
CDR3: CASSPGTGYGLGNEKLFF

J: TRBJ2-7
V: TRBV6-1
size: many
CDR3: CASSGQGSLPTGEQYF

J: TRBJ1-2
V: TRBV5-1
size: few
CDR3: CASSFQGANGDTF

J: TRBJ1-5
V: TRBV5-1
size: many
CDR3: CASSQEGPQPQHF

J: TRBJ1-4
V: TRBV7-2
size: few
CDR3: CASSSWDRGQNEKLFF

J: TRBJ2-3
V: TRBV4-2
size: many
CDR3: CASSQRTSGGSASTDTQYF

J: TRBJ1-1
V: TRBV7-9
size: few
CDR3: CASSPTTGDTEAFF

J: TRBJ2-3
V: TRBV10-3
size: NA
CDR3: CAISDGAGQDTQYF

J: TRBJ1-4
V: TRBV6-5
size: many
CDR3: CASSYSIWGTAEKLFF

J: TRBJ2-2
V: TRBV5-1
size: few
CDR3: CASSLAPRSGIGELFF

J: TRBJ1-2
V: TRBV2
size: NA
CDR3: CASRGIAGGYTF

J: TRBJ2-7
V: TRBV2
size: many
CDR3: CASRQDSSYEQYF

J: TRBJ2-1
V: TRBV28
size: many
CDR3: CASTETSGNNEQFF

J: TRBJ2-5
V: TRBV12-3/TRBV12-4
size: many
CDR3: CASRPTGQETQYF

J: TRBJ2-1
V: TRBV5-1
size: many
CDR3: CASSLGGGYNEQFF

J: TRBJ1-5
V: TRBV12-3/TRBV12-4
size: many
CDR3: CASSGQINQPQHF

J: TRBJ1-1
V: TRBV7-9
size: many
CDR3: CASTILNTEAFF

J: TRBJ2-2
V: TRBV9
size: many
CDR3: CASSQKGGKNTGELFF

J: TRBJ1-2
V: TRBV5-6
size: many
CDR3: CASSLTGGAIYGYTF

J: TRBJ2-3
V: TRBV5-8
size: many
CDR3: CASSFAAGGPIDTQYF

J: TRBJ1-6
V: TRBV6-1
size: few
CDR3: CASREQGFNSPLHF

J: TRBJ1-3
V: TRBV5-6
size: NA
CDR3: CASSFGLRSGNTIYF

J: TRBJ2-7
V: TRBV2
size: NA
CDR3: CASSGGEAEGSQYF

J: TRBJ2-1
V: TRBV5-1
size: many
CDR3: CASSLEGGHQFF

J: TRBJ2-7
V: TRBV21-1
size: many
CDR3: CASSSKRRLGQSYEQYF